Listed here are 32 T cell receptor beta chains from one sample, sequenced in a study of shared T cell receptors in the human thymus. This table comes from immunoSEQ multiplex PCR, and its TCRdb copy is limited to in-frame clones, with some not included. The table shows approximately 490,000 clones, with around three quarters occurring only once. This sample was shared with a second study, whose subject was human thymus T cells.

Material for sequencing was thymocytes. The receptors here all came from a boy younger than two with a congenital heart defect.

V is TRBV28 and J is TRBJ2-7, with D tentatively TRBD1 (5 bases). The V end was cut by 7 bases, the J end by 5 bases, with 9 bases between. The germline V gene encodes CDR1 MDHEN and CDR2 SYDVKM. The CDR3 spans 11 residues. This CDR3 reads CASMGLDEQYF. The CDR3 DNA reads as TGTGCCAGCATGGGGCTTGACGAGCAGTACTTC. The full variable domain, with the rest looked up from reference TRBV28 and TRBJ2-7, is DVKVTQSSRYLVKRTGEKVFLECVQDMDHENMFWYRQDPGLGLRLIYFSYDVKMKEKGDIPEGYSVSREKKERFSLILESASTNQTSMYLCASMGLDEQYFGPGTRLTVT.

The chain recombines TRBV4-1 with TRBJ2-1; 7 nucleotides match TRBD1. Germline V gene data show CDR1 as MGHRA and CDR2 as YSYEKL. There are 19 residues in the CDR3. The junction had 15 bases not matched to a gene; V was cut back by 0 bases and J by 4 bases. The CDR3 region is CASSQDRVGSTGPYNEQFF. CDR3 coding DNA: TGCGCCAGCAGCCAAGATCGGGTCGGTTCGACAGGGCCTTACAATGAGCAGTTCTTC.

V is TRBV10-3 and J is TRBJ2-7, with 9 bases aligning to TRBD1. Germline V CDR1 and CDR2: ENHRY, SYGVKD. The CDR3 is 12 residues long. V trimming: 9 bases; J trimming: 3 bases; junction bases outside the gene matches: 3. CDR3 sequence reads: CAIQTGGYEQYF. The CDR3 nucleotides read TGTGCCATACAGACAGGGGGCTACGAGCAGTACTTC.

This sequence joins TRBV7-2 and TRBJ2-2; perhaps TRBD1 as D (5 bases). The CDR3 contains 14 residues. The ends were cut back, 1 base at V and 6 bases at J, with 9 bases in the middle. The germline V gene encodes CDR1 SGHTA and CDR2 FQGNSA. The CDR3 protein is CASSLGGRPGELFF. CDR3 in DNA: TGTGCCAGCAGCTTAGGGGGCCGCCCCGGGGAGCTGTTTTTT.

This clone was seen more than once but under ten times. The chain links TRBV5-6 to TRBJ2-7; 9 bases line up with TRBD1. The V gene's germline CDR1 is SGHDT and CDR2 YYEEEE. The CDR3 covers 16 residues. V was clipped by 4 bases and J by 0 bases; unmatched bases: 8. The CDR3 sequence is CASSGGTGYGSYEQYF. The CDR3 DNA reads TGTGCCAGCAGCGGAGGGACAGGGTATGGCTCCTACGAGCAGTACTTC.

Comment on this clone: A read error may account for a junction end that differs from germline. The gene calls are TRBV30 and TRBJ2-5; the match to TRBD2 covers 8 bases. This CDR3 contains 13 residues. The germline V gene encodes CDR1 GTSNPN and CDR2 SVGIG (reference sequence). CDR3 in DNA: TGTACCTGTAGGGGGACTAGTCCTGAGACCCAGTACTTC. This codes for CTCRGTSPETQYF.

The chain has TRBV30 and TRBJ1-1; a weak D match, TRBD1 (6 bases). Trimming took off 3 bases at V and 0 bases at J, with 17 bases between the two ends. The CDR3 is made up of 16 amino acids. The germline CDR1 and CDR2 sequences are GTSNPN and SVGIG (reference sequence). The CDR3 coding sequence is TGTGCCTGGAGCGAACGAGGGGGTCGTCTGAACACTGAAGCTTTCTTT. It specifies CAWSERGGRLNTEAFF. Complete variable domain (other parts from reference TRBV30 and TRBJ1-1): SQTIHQWPATLVQPVGSPLSLECTVEGTSNPNLYWYRQAAGRGLQLLFYSVGIGQISSEVPQNLSASRPQDRQFILSSKKLLLSDSGFYLCAWSERGGRLNTEAFFGQGTRLTVV.

The V gene is TRBV5-1, the J gene TRBJ1-2; 10 bases are shared with TRBD1. CDR1 SGHRS and CDR2 YFSETQ come from the germline V gene. Germline trimming cut 4 bases from V and 4 bases from J; bases unmatched to any gene: 10. The CDR3 has 16 amino acids. In nucleotides, the CDR3 is TGCGCCAGCAGCCCCCGGACAGGGGGACCGGTCTATGGCTACACCTTC. Its translation is CASSPRTGGPVYGYTF.

This clone has just a few counts. The chain employs TRBV5-1 and TRBJ2-7; TRBD2 aligns across 9 bases. This CDR3 contains 17 residues. Germline CDR1 is SGHRS and CDR2 is YFSETQ. After removal of 4 bases from V and 1 base from J, the junction contained 12 bases not matched to a gene. The CDR3 bases are TGCGCCAGCAGCCACCCCCTAGGAGCGGGAGGATCCTACGAGCAGTACTTC. Its protein product is CASSHPLGAGGSYEQYF.

The chain combines TRBV7-8 with TRBJ2-3, with D possibly TRBD2 on 6 matching bases. This CDR3 comprises 16 residues. Germline V gives CDR1 SGHVS, CDR2 FQNEAQ. Trimming left V 0 bases short and J 3 bases short, with 13 bases between. For the CDR3, the DNA is TGTGCCAGCAGCTTAGCCCACGGCGGGAAGACAGATACGCAGTATTTT. It codes for CASSLAHGGKTDTQYF.

The chain joins TRBV28 to TRBJ2-7; D gene unclear. Trimming removed 4 bases at V and 5 bases at J, with 24 bases between. CDR3 length equals 17 residues. CDR1 MDHEN and CDR2 SYDVKM come from the germline V gene. CDR3 sequence reads: CASSSAPGERSSDEQYF. The CDR3 nucleotides read TGTGCCAGCAGTTCCGCCCCGGGTGAGCGTTCAAGCGACGAGCAGTACTTC.

The rearrangement links TRBV4-1 to TRBJ2-1; maybe TRBD1 (6 bases). Germline assignment: CDR1 MGHRA and CDR2 YSYEKL. With 2 bases removed from V and 6 bases from J, the gap between germline ends came to 11 bases. The CDR3 spans 14 residues. The CDR3 sequence is CASSQPDRANEQFF. CDR3 coding DNA: TGCGCCAGCAGCCAACCGGACAGAGCCAATGAGCAGTTCTTC.

This clone was found once. The V and J genes are TRBV4-3 and TRBJ2-1, with TRBD2 identical over 12 bases. Per the germline V gene, CDR1 is LGHNA and CDR2 is YSLEER. With V trimmed by 1 base and J by 7 bases, 11 bases remained unmatched. The CDR3 is 18 amino acids. CDR3 sequence: CASSQVEPSGRATNEQFF. In nucleotides, the CDR3 is TGCGCCAGCAGCCAAGTGGAGCCTAGCGGGAGGGCCACGAATGAGCAGTTCTTC.

CDR3 sequence: CASSPGTSEGTGELFF. DNA of the CDR3: TGTGCCAGCTCACCAGGGACTAGCGAGGGGACCGGGGAGCTGTTTTTT. The V and J genes are TRBV18 and TRBJ2-2; 10 nucleotides agree with TRBD2. The V and J ends lost 2 bases and 5 bases, in that order; junction bases with no gene match: 5. This CDR3 is 16 amino acids long. Germline V gene sequence: CDR1 KGHSH, CDR2 LQKENI.

The rearrangement links TRBV6-5 to TRBJ1-1; D is uncertain. The CDR3 length is 11 residues. Per germline, CDR1 MNHEY and CDR2 SVGAGI. Trimming stripped 7 bases from V and 8 bases from J, with 11 bases between. The CDR3 DNA is TGTGCCAGCACCTACGGCGGGGAAGCTTTCTTT. Encoded protein: CASTYGGEAFF.

This rearrangement joins TRBV19 to TRBJ1-2; D remains ambiguous. This CDR3 spans 13 amino acids. CDR1 LNHDA and CDR2 SQIVND come from the germline V gene (reference sequence). The V and J ends lost 3 bases and 4 bases respectively, with 9 bases between them. The CDR3 is CASSMRSGYGYTF. The CDR3 DNA sequence: TGTGCCAGTAGTATGAGGTCGGGCTATGGCTACACCTTC. Variable domain in full (rest from reference TRBV19 and TRBJ1-2): DGGITQSPKYLFRKEGQNVTLSCEQNLNHDAMYWYRQDPGQGLRLIYYSQIVNDFQKGDIAEGYSVSREKKESFPLTVTSAQKNPTAFYLCASSMRSGYGYTFGSGTRLTVV.

This sequence joins TRBV5-4 and TRBJ2-7, with 11 bases matching TRBD1. The CDR3 runs to 14 residues. The ends lost 3 bases at V and 5 bases at J; junction bases unmatched: 4. Germline values: CDR1 SGHNT, CDR2 YYREEE (reference sequence). The CDR3 sequence is CASSWGQGDNEQYF. The CDR3 DNA is TGTGCCAGCAGCTGGGGACAGGGGGACAACGAGCAGTACTTC.

V is TRBV30 and J is TRBJ1-1, with TRBD1 as a possible D gene (5 bases). Per the germline V gene, CDR1 is GTSNPN and CDR2 is SVGIG (reference sequence). The V gene lost 1 base and the J gene lost 1 base, with 10 bases spanning the gap. The CDR3 contains 14 residues. The chain's CDR3 is CAWSEPGKNTEAFF. CDR3 coding DNA: TGTGCCTGGAGTGAACCAGGGAAGAACACTGAAGCTTTCTTT.

This chain connects TRBV6-5 to TRBJ2-1; a possible D gene is TRBD2 (6 bases). V was trimmed by 2 bases and J by 9 bases, leaving 14 bases between them. The CDR3 length is 14 residues. Germline V gene lookup returns CDR1 MNHEY and CDR2 SVGAGI. The chain's CDR3 is CASSYTGLPIEQFF. CDR3 nucleotide sequence: TGTGCCAGCAGTTACACGGGACTTCCAATTGAGCAGTTCTTC.

The chain joins TRBV28 to TRBJ2-1; 10 nucleotides line up with TRBD1. The CDR3 extends over 14 amino acids. The J segment lost 5 bases and the V segment lost 6 bases, leaving 4 bases of the junction unmatched. In germline, CDR1 is MDHEN, CDR2 SYDVKM. The CDR3, as DNA: TGTGCCAGCAGGACAGGGGGCGCTGACAATGAGCAGTTCTTC. It encodes CASRTGGADNEQFF.

The V call is TRBV12-5, the J call TRBJ2-1; maybe TRBD1 (5 bases). The CDR3 consists of 15 residues. The ends were cut back, 2 bases at V and 6 bases at J, with 14 bases in the middle. The germline CDR1 and CDR2 sequences are LGHNT and FRNRAP. CDR3 amino acids: CASGLWQGRGNEQFF. The CDR3 DNA reads as TGTGCTAGTGGTTTGTGGCAGGGTAGGGGCAATGAGCAGTTCTTC.

The chain joins TRBV19 to TRBJ2-7; no clear D. Trimming took off 0 bases at V and 3 bases at J, with 9 bases between the two ends. The CDR3 has 14 amino acids. The germline V gene encodes CDR1 LNHDA and CDR2 SQIVND (reference sequence). The CDR3 is CASSIDVVGYEQYF. The CDR3 DNA follows: TGTGCCAGTAGTATAGATGTCGTCGGCTACGAGCAGTACTTC.

The gene calls are TRBV2 and TRBJ2-7, with D maybe TRBD1 (6 bases). With 6 bases removed from V and 6 bases from J, the gap between germline ends came to 24 bases. The germline V gene encodes CDR1 SNHLY and CDR2 FYNNEI. The CDR3 runs 16 residues. CDR3 nucleotides: TGTGCCAGCAGGGAGGCCCGGACAGAGCGCTTCGGCGAGCAGTACTTC. This sequence encodes CASREARTERFGEQYF.

This clone appeared once. V gene TRBV10-3 combines with J gene TRBJ2-7; possibly TRBD1 for D (6 bases). This CDR3 comprises 13 residues. Between the trimmed V and J ends, which lost 7 bases and 1 base, there was a span of 11 bases. The V gene's germline CDR1 is ENHRY and CDR2 SYGVKD. The CDR3 DNA reads TGTGCCATCACCGAGGACAGTTCCTACGAGCAGTACTTC. Translated: CAITEDSSYEQYF.

V gene TRBV5-1 combines with J gene TRBJ1-1, with a weak D call TRBD1 (6 bases). This CDR3 has 16 residues. Germline lookup yields CDR1 SGHRS and CDR2 YFSETQ. Trimming left V 0 bases short and J 0 bases short, with 12 bases between. As DNA, the CDR3 is TGCGCCAGCAGCTTGGCCTGGAAGGGGGTGAACACTGAAGCTTTCTTT. This translates into CASSLAWKGVNTEAFF.

The gene calls are TRBV5-1 and TRBJ2-5, with 12 bases matching TRBD2. The CDR3 is 16 residues long. CDR1 and CDR2 from the germline V gene are SGHRS and YFSETQ. The ends lost 5 bases at V and 3 bases at J; junction bases unmatched: 8. CDR3 protein: CASRYRTSGNEETQYF. The CDR3 coding sequence is TGCGCCAGCAGGTATCGGACTAGCGGGAACGAAGAGACCCAGTACTTC.

This clone was counted once. The chain joins TRBV6-1 to TRBJ2-3; 14 bases align to TRBD2. The V and J ends lost 6 bases and 5 bases, in that order; junction bases with no gene match: 4. This CDR3 is built from 15 residues. Germline values: CDR1 MNHNS, CDR2 SASEGT. The CDR3 DNA reads as TGTGCCAGCAGCCGACTAGCGGGAGGGGGAGATACGCAGTATTTT. Its protein is CASSRLAGGGDTQYF.

The DNA of the CDR3 is TGTGCCAGCAGTTACTCCCAGGGGAGAGAAAAACTGTTTTTT. Translating it yields CASSYSQGREKLFF. The J gene is TRBJ1-4, the V gene TRBV6-5, with D maybe TRBD1 (6 bases). The CDR3 runs to 14 residues. The germline V gene has CDR1 MNHEY and CDR2 SVGAGI. Trimming shortened V by 0 bases and J by 8 bases, and 10 bases separated the two germline ends.

The gene calls are TRBV5-6 and TRBJ2-1, with TRBD2 matching over 10 bases. This CDR3 has 18 residues. After removal of 0 bases from V and 6 bases from J, the junction contained 12 bases not matched to a gene. The V gene's germline CDR1 is SGHDT and CDR2 YYEEEE. The CDR3 region is CASSLVSLAGERCNEQFF. The CDR3 DNA reads TGTGCCAGCAGCTTGGTTAGCCTAGCGGGAGAGAGGTGCAATGAGCAGTTCTTC.

The chain employs TRBV5-1 and TRBJ2-2; TRBD2 might be the D (6 bases). CDR1 SGHRS and CDR2 YFSETQ come from the germline V gene. The V end was cut by 4 bases, the J end by 7 bases, with 14 bases between. The CDR3 sequence is 14 residues long. This chain's CDR3 is CASSAGPRFGELFF. The DNA for the CDR3 is TGCGCCAGCAGCGCGGGACCACGGTTCGGGGAGCTGTTTTTT.

The chain has TRBV9 and TRBJ2-2; tentative D call: TRBD2 (6 bases). Germline loops: CDR1 SGDLS, CDR2 YYNGEE. This CDR3 spans 15 amino acids. V lost 3 bases, J lost 4 bases, and 13 bases lay in between. CDR3 sequence: CASSAGSGTTGELFF. CDR3 DNA sequence: TGTGCCAGCAGCGCTGGTAGCGGAACCACCGGGGAGCTGTTTTTT.

This chain joins TRBV6-5 and TRBJ1-2; 7 bases fit TRBD1. The V gene end was trimmed by 6 bases and the J gene end by 3 bases; junction bases not matched to a gene: 10. The germline V gene encodes CDR1 MNHEY and CDR2 SVGAGI. The CDR3 covers 15 residues. CDR3 residues: CASSRDSPAYYGYTF. The CDR3 bases are TGTGCCAGCAGCCGGGACAGTCCGGCCTACTATGGCTACACCTTC.